Listed here are 32 T cell receptor beta chains from one sample, sequenced in a study of blood T cells in healthy people across ages (dated by TCRdb to the mid-2010s). The method behind the library was 5' RACE. TCRdb lists the instrument as Illumina HiSeq 2500. The second PCR ran for about 6 to 11 cycles and used a J-beta primer mix along with a sample-barcoded 5' primer. TCRdb reworked the public reads: Q25 trimming with fastp, MiXCR clone assembly, productive beta chains retained. For every CDR3 protein sequence, its rows merge into one entry that carries the most common genes and DNA. The sample table records roughly 700,000 distinct CDR3 sequences; about a third of these occur just once. Of the sample, 15% is held by the ten largest clones. Sequenced material: blood. Receptors originate from an elderly woman in good health. Donor details come from another sample of the same person, matched by shared clones.

Points on this clonotype: One base away lies a much larger clone, so this may be a sequencing read error. V and J are TRBV30 and TRBJ2-7; D may be TRBD2 (6 bases). CDR1 and CDR2 (germline): GTSNPN, SVGIG (reference sequence). This CDR3 contains 13 residues. V lost 5 bases and J lost 5, with 16 bases in between. The CDR3 here is CAWGKGGVDEQYF. CDR3 nucleotide sequence: TGTGCCTGGGGGAAGGGCGGGGTGGACGAGCAGTACTTC.

This clonotype was seen ten or more times. The rearrangement uses TRBV30 and TRBJ2-1; D gene uncertain. CDR1 and CDR2 from the germline V gene are GTSNPN and SVGIG (reference sequence). Trimming pared 3 bases from V and 4 bases from J, leaving 13 bases between. The CDR3 is 14 amino acids. CDR3 in DNA: TGTGCCTGGAGCCCGGGCTCCATTTACAATGAGCAGTTCTTC. This encodes CAWSPGSIYNEQFF.

Concerning this clonotype: This clone may be a read error of a much larger clone one base away. CDR3 nucleotides: TGTGCCAGCGGCTTAGGTCAGCCAAGCTCTGGAAACACCATATATTTT. Amino acid sequence: CASGLGQPSSGNTIYF. The chain uses TRBV7-2 and TRBJ1-3; D gene ambiguous. The CDR3 sequence is 16 residues long. Germline V gives CDR1 SGHTA, CDR2 FQGNSA.

A note on this clonotype: A much larger clone differs from this one at a single base, so this may be a read error. The chain recombines TRBV29-1 with TRBJ1-2; TRBD1 might be the D (5 bases). Germline assignment: CDR1 SQVTM and CDR2 ANQGSEA. This CDR3 has 14 amino acids. V dropped 4 bases and J dropped 0 bases, with 12 bases sitting between them. Here the CDR3 DNA reads TGCAGCGTTGTTGGCAGGGTGACTAACTATGGCTACACCTTC. Translated: CSVVGRVTNYGYTF.

At least ten counts were recorded for this clonotype. This rearrangement joins TRBV6-6 to TRBJ2-6, with TRBD1 as a possible D gene (6 bases). The CDR3 runs to 18 residues. Germline V gene data show CDR1 as MNHNY and CDR2 as SVGAGI (reference sequence). V lost 6 bases, J lost 0 bases, and 18 bases lay in between. The DNA of the CDR3 is TGTGCCAGCAGCCGGGACAAAAGAAGATTCTCTGGGGCCAACGTCCTGACTTTC. This gives the protein CASSRDKRRFSGANVLTF.

The genes are TRBV5-1 and TRBJ1-1; 7 bases fit TRBD1. Germline V gene data show CDR1 as SGHRS and CDR2 as YFSETQ. The length of the CDR3 is 14 residues. Trimming at V came to 4 bases and at J to 5 bases, leaving 8 bases not matched to a gene. The CDR3 sequence: CASSVRQGGTEAFF. The CDR3 DNA is TGCGCCAGCAGCGTTCGACAGGGTGGGACTGAAGCTTTCTTT. The full variable domain, in which reference TRBV5-1 and TRBJ1-1 provide the parts outside the CDR3, is KAGVTQTPRYLIKTRGQQVTLSCSPISGHRSVSWYQQTPGQGLQFLFEYFSETQRNKGNFPGRFSGRQFSNSRSEMNVSTLELGDSALYLCASSVRQGGTEAFFGQGTRLTVV.

This clonotype has a count of ten or more. The J gene is TRBJ2-3, the V gene TRBV5-1; D is uncertain. Trimming stripped 4 bases from V and 0 bases from J, with 3 bases between. Per the germline V gene, CDR1 is SGHRS and CDR2 is YFSETQ. This CDR3 has 12 residues. In DNA, the CDR3 is TGCGCCAGCAGCGTTAGCACAGATACGCAGTATTTT. The encoded protein is CASSVSTDTQYF.

At least ten counts were recorded for this clonotype. The gene calls are TRBV6-2 or TRBV6-3 and TRBJ2-6; unclear D gene. The CDR3 runs to 15 residues. CDR1 MNHEY and CDR2 SVGEGT come from the germline V gene. V dropped 7 bases and J dropped 1 base, with 11 bases sitting between them. The CDR3 DNA reads as TGTGCCAGCAACCACCTGGAATCTGGGGCCAACGTCCTGACTTTC. This translates into CASNHLESGANVLTF.

Comments on this clonotype: Germline is not matched at one junction end, which may reflect a read error. The V and J genes are TRBV5-1 and TRBJ2-5; either TRBD1 or TRBD2 may supply D (5 bases each). Germline V gene data show CDR1 as SGHRS and CDR2 as YFSETQ. The CDR3 runs 15 residues. CDR3 bases: TGCACCAGTTACAACCGGGACCCCGTCTCAGAGACCCAGTACTTC. Protein sequence: CTSYNRDPVSETQYF.

This clonotype has a single count. The V and J genes are TRBV29-1 and TRBJ2-3; the match to TRBD2 covers 7 bases. The CDR3 spans 14 residues. The germline V gene encodes CDR1 SQVTM and CDR2 ANQGSEA. Trimming took 4 bases from V and 5 from J; bases not matched to a gene: 9. CDR3 sequence reads: CSVVRLAVVDTQYF. The CDR3 DNA reads as TGCAGCGTTGTGAGGCTAGCGGTGGTAGATACGCAGTATTTT.

This clonotype was recorded once. The chain carries TRBV10-3 and TRBJ2-3; 10 positions match TRBD1. Trimming at V came to 7 bases and at J to 1 base, leaving 2 bases not matched to a gene. Per the germline V gene, CDR1 is ENHRY and CDR2 is SYGVKD. The length of the CDR3 is 14 residues. This CDR3 is CAITDRGGTDTQYF. CDR3 in DNA: TGTGCCATCACGGACAGGGGGGGCACAGATACGCAGTATTTT.

This clonotype was recorded at least ten times. The rearrangement links TRBV20-1 to TRBJ2-1; D not resolved. Trimming left V 2 bases short and J 3 bases short, with 11 bases between. This CDR3 contains 14 residues. CDR1 and CDR2 (germline): DFQATT, SNEGSKA (reference sequence). The CDR3 reads CSARTASIYNEQFF. In DNA, the CDR3 is TGCAGTGCTAGAACAGCGAGCATCTACAATGAGCAGTTCTTC.

This clonotype has only a few counts. The V gene is TRBV29-1, the J gene TRBJ2-5; D may be TRBD1 (6 bases). The CDR3 length is 12 residues. Germline values: CDR1 SQVTM, CDR2 ANQGSEA. V was trimmed by 4 bases and J by 5 bases, leaving 11 bases between them. CDR3: CSVAEGVETQYF. The CDR3 region has the DNA TGCAGCGTTGCCGAGGGGGTGGAGACCCAGTACTTC.

With regard to this clonotype: The junction does not match germline at one end; this may be a read error. The gene calls are TRBV12-3 or TRBV12-4 and TRBJ2-3, with D possibly being TRBD1 (6 bases). The CDR3 has 15 amino acids. The CDR3 nucleotides read TGTGCCGGCAGGGGCGGCCGGTCAGTCACAGATACGCAGTATTTT. This translates into CAGRGGRSVTDTQYF.

The rearrangement joins TRBV5-1 to TRBJ2-3; 8 nucleotides match TRBD1. This CDR3 has 12 residues. The V and J ends lost 5 bases and 10 bases, in that order; junction bases with no gene match: 6. Germline CDR1 reads SGHRS; CDR2 reads YFSETQ. The CDR3 DNA sequence: TGCGCCAGCAGTAAAGACAGGGGTCCGCAGTATTTT. Its protein product is CASSKDRGPQYF.

This chain links TRBV7-8 with TRBJ2-1; a weak D match, TRBD2 (5 bases). The CDR3 totals 15 residues. The V gene's germline CDR1 is SGHVS and CDR2 FQNEAQ. V was clipped by 5 bases and J by 6 bases, with 17 bases between them. CDR3 residues: CASSLWTGLGNEQFF. The CDR3 DNA reads as TGTGCCAGCAGCCTTTGGACTGGTTTGGGCAATGAGCAGTTCTTC.

This clonotype was observed at least ten times. The J gene is TRBJ2-3, the V gene TRBV5-1; 7 bases match TRBD1. There are 15 residues in the CDR3. Germline assignment: CDR1 SGHRS and CDR2 YFSETQ. J gave up 3 bases and V 0 bases, and 4 bases lay outside the gene matches. For the CDR3, the DNA is TGCGCCAGCAGCTTGGATGGCAGGGGGACAGATACGCAGTATTTT. Translation: CASSLDGRGTDTQYF. Full variable domain (outside the CDR3, taken from reference TRBV5-1 and TRBJ2-3): KAGVTQTPRYLIKTRGQQVTLSCSPISGHRSVSWYQQTPGQGLQFLFEYFSETQRNKGNFPGRFSGRQFSNSRSEMNVSTLELGDSALYLCASSLDGRGTDTQYFGPGTRLTVL.

This clonotype has at least ten counts. The gene calls are TRBV7-2 and TRBJ2-5; maybe TRBD1 (8 bases). The CDR3 covers 17 residues. Deletions cut 1 base from V and 4 bases from J, with 19 bases between. Looked up from germline, CDR1 is SGHTA and CDR2 is FQGNSA. In DNA, the CDR3 is TGTGCCAGCAGCTTAGTGGCTCGAACAGGGGGGGGAGAGACCCAGTACTTC. This encodes CASSLVARTGGGETQYF.

Many counts were recorded for this clonotype. The chain is built from TRBV10-3 and TRBJ1-5, with D hard to call. The CDR3 length is 15 residues. Trimming took off 0 bases at V and 6 bases at J, with 12 bases between the two ends. Germline V lookup: CDR1 ENHRY, CDR2 SYGVKD. The CDR3 DNA is TGTGCCATCAGTGAGTCGAATACGGGGAGTCAGCCCCAGCATTTT. Translation gives CAISESNTGSQPQHF.

Details on this clonotype: This may be a read error: a much more frequent sequence differs by one nucleotide. The chain uses TRBV20-1 and TRBJ1-4, with 8 bases that match TRBD1. Germline CDR1 and CDR2: DFQATT and SNEGSKA (reference sequence). The CDR3 consists of 14 residues. Here the CDR3 DNA reads TGCAGTGCCCCCCTCCCGGGACAGGAGGAAAAACGGTTTTTT. Protein product: CSAPLPGQEEKRFF.

This clonotype was detected ten times or more. The chain couples TRBV5-1 to TRBJ2-1; the match to TRBD2 covers 11 bases. The CDR3 is 16 residues long. CDR1 is SGHRS and CDR2 is YFSETQ in the germline V gene. Trimming at V came to 3 bases and at J to 5 bases, leaving 7 bases not matched to a gene. Written as DNA, the CDR3 is TGCGCCAGCAGCTCCCTACTAGCGGGGGAAGACAATGAGCAGTTCTTC. Its translation is CASSSLLAGEDNEQFF. Combining the CDR3 with reference TRBV5-1 and TRBJ2-1 gives the whole variable domain KAGVTQTPRYLIKTRGQQVTLSCSPISGHRSVSWYQQTPGQGLQFLFEYFSETQRNKGNFPGRFSGRQFSNSRSEMNVSTLELGDSALYLCASSSLLAGEDNEQFFGPGTRLTVL.

This clonotype was found many times. V and J are TRBV20-1 and TRBJ2-3; no definite D call. The germline V gene encodes CDR1 DFQATT and CDR2 SNEGSKA (reference sequence). This CDR3 spans 14 amino acids. Between the trimmed V and J ends, which lost 0 bases and 4 bases, there was a span of 11 bases. Written as DNA, the CDR3 is TGCAGTGCTAGAGAAAGTACTCCGGCAGATACGCAGTATTTT. Encoded protein: CSARESTPADTQYF.

This clonotype was seen repeatedly, ten times or more. V and J are TRBV5-1 and TRBJ2-3, with 14 bases identical to TRBD2. This CDR3 spans 19 amino acids. The ends lost 4 bases at V and 0 bases at J; junction bases unmatched: 10. Germline lookup yields CDR1 SGHRS and CDR2 YFSETQ. In nucleotides, the CDR3 is TGCGCCAGCAGCCTGGGGACTAGCGGGGGCCCCACTAGCACAGATACGCAGTATTTT. This translates into CASSLGTSGGPTSTDTQYF.

The gene calls are TRBV29-1 and TRBJ2-5; TRBD1 matches 12 bases. The CDR3 spans 14 residues. Germline V lookup: CDR1 SQVTM, CDR2 ANQGSEA. J gave up 5 bases and V 7 bases, and 8 bases lay outside the gene matches. DNA of the CDR3: TGCAGCGGGACCGGGACAGGGGGCGGGGAGACCCAGTACTTC. Translating it yields CSGTGTGGGETQYF.

The sample holds many counts of this clonotype. CDR3 sequence reads: CASSLGGGVEETQYF. In DNA, the CDR3 is TGTGCCAGCAGCTTGGGAGGTGGGGTGGAGGAGACCCAGTACTTC. The chain carries TRBV7-3 and TRBJ2-5; TRBD2 might be the D (6 bases). This CDR3 is built from 15 residues. V was shortened by 3 bases and J by 5 bases, with 16 bases between the two germline ends. Germline V lookup: CDR1 SGHTA, CDR2 FQGTGA. Combining the CDR3 with reference TRBV7-3 and TRBJ2-5 gives the whole variable domain GAGVSQTPSNKVTEKGKYVELRCDPISGHTALYWYRQSLGQGPEFLIYFQGTGAADDSGLPNDRFFAVRPEGSVSTLKIQRTERGDSAVYLCASSLGGGVEETQYFGPGTRLLVL.

V usage is TRBV20-1 and J usage is TRBJ2-7; tentatively, D is TRBD1 or TRBD2 (5 bases each). The CDR3 sequence is 12 residues long. Trimming left V 1 base short and J 5 bases short, with 9 bases between. CDR1 is DFQATT, CDR2 SNEGSKA, per germline (reference sequence). DNA for the CDR3: TGCAGTGCTAGAGTGGGACGGGACGAGCAGTACTTC. This encodes CSARVGRDEQYF.

This clonotype was counted ten times or more. The chain links TRBV12-3 or TRBV12-4 to TRBJ2-1; TRBD2 matches 12 bases. The trim removed 6 bases at V and 3 bases at J, leaving 3 bases unmatched. The CDR3 sequence is 15 residues long. The CDR3 region has the DNA TGTGCCAGCAGCCGGACTAGCGGGGACTACAATGAGCAGTTCTTC. Its translation is CASSRTSGDYNEQFF.

This clonotype was detected many times. The chain combines TRBV3-1 with TRBJ1-2; TRBD1 matches at 7 bases. Germline assignment: CDR1 LGHDT and CDR2 YNNKEL (reference sequence). The CDR3 runs 15 residues. V trimming: 6 bases; J trimming: 2 bases; junction bases outside the gene matches: 9. The DNA of the CDR3 is TGTGCCAGCAGTCCCGCGGTGACAGGGAACTATGGCTACACCTTC. This gives the protein CASSPAVTGNYGYTF. The full variable domain, its missing parts supplied by reference TRBV3-1 and TRBJ1-2, is DTAVSQTPKYLVTQMGNDKSIKCEQNLGHDTMYWYKQDSKKFLKIMFSYNNKELIINETVPNRFSPKSPDKAHLNLHINSLELGDSAVYFCASSPAVTGNYGYTFGSGTRLTVV.

This clonotype was seen at least ten times. The chain is built from TRBV28 and TRBJ1-5; TRBD1 matches at 7 bases. V gave up 2 bases and J gave up 4 bases; unmatched junction bases: 5. Germline CDR1 reads MDHEN; CDR2 reads SYDVKM. CDR3 size: 15 residues. CDR3 region: CASSLRTGGNQPQHF. The CDR3 DNA follows: TGTGCCAGCAGTTTAAGGACAGGTGGGAATCAGCCCCAGCATTTT.

This clonotype has at least ten counts. The chain uses TRBV27 and TRBJ2-3, with 12 bases fitting TRBD2. The junction had 5 bases not matched to a gene; V was cut back by 1 base and J by 3 bases. The CDR3 totals 17 residues. CDR1 is MNHEY, CDR2 SMNVEV, per germline (reference sequence). The CDR3 here is CASSLWLAGGKTDTQYF. Written as DNA, the CDR3 is TGTGCCAGCAGTTTATGGCTAGCGGGGGGGAAGACAGATACGCAGTATTTT.

The V call is TRBV15, the J call TRBJ1-5; 7 bases match TRBD1. The CDR3 totals 14 residues. CDR1 is LNHNV and CDR2 is YYDKDF in the germline V gene (reference sequence). The trim removed 5 bases at V and 4 bases at J, leaving 5 bases unmatched. CDR3 region: CATSLGQSNQPQHF. In DNA, the CDR3 is TGTGCCACCAGCCTGGGACAGAGTAATCAGCCCCAGCATTTT.

This rearrangement joins TRBV27 to TRBJ1-2; no clear D. The V and J ends lost 5 bases and 5 bases respectively, with 18 bases between them. Germline CDR1 is MNHEY and CDR2 is SMNVEV (reference sequence). The CDR3 consists of 15 residues. CDR3 nucleotides: TGTGCCAGCAGTCTCCGGTCCGAACGGGCTTATGGCTACACCTTC. It translates to CASSLRSERAYGYTF.